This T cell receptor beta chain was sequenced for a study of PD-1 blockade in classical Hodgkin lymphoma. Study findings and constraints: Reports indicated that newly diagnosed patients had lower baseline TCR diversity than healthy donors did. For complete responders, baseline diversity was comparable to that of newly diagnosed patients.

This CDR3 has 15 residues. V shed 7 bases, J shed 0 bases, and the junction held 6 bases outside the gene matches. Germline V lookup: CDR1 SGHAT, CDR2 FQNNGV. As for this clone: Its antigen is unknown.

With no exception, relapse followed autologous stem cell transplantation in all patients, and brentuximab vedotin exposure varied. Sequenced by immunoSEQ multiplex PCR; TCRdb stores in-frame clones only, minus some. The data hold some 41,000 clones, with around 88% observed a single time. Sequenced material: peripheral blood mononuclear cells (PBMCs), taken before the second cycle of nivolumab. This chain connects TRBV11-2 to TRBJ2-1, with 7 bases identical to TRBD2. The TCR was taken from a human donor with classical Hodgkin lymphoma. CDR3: CASKERESSYNEQFF. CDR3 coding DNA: TGTGCCAGCAAGGAGCGGGAAAGCTCCTACAATGAGCAGTTCTTC. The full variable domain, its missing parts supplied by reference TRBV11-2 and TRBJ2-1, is EAGVAQSPRYKIIEKRQSVAFWCNPISGHATLYWYQQILGQGPKLLIQFQNNGVVDDSQLPKDRFSAERLKGVDSTLKIQPAKLEDSAVYLCASKERESSYNEQFFGPGTRLTVL.